The 27 T cell receptor beta chains below all came from one sample that was sequenced in a study of response to subunit inactivated influenza vaccine. Via MiXCR, TCRdb re-called the RT-PCR reads, giving one row per CDR3 protein. The table shows approximately 570,000 distinct CDR3 sequences, with around 8% occurring only once. Sequences were derived from PBMCs from blood, sampled about 23 months after vaccination. Source of these receptors: a man between 50 and 75 years old who received an inactivated influenza vaccine.

This chain connects TRBV7-9 to TRBJ2-7; D possibly uses TRBD1 or TRBD2 (5 bases each). Germline lookup yields CDR1 SEHNR and CDR2 FQNEAQ (reference sequence). The CDR3 is made up of 13 amino acids. As DNA, the CDR3 is TGTGCCAGCAGCTCGAAGCCGGCCGGGACCATTTTCGTC. Residues: CASSSKPAGTIFV.

This clonotype was detected a few times. This chain links TRBV29-1 with TRBJ2-2; D not resolved. Germline V gene sequence: CDR1 SQVTM, CDR2 ANQGSEA. The CDR3 consists of 14 residues. The V end lost 4 bases, the J end lost 4 bases, and 13 bases lay between the germline ends. The CDR3 loop reads CSVVTGLGTGELFF. The CDR3 nucleotides read TGCAGCGTTGTGACCGGGCTAGGCACCGGGGAGCTGTTTTTT.

This clonotype has just a few counts. CDR3 sequence: CASSKRQGNEKLFF. The CDR3 DNA sequence: TGTGCCAGCAGCAAACGGCAGGGGAATGAAAAACTGTTTTTT. The chain recombines TRBV4-2 with TRBJ1-4, with a possible D match to TRBD1 (6 bases). The V and J ends lost 5 bases and 5 bases respectively, with 12 bases between them. Germline V lookup: CDR1 LGHNA, CDR2 YNFKEQ. The CDR3 is made up of 14 amino acids.

This clonotype occurred a few times. V usage is TRBV7-9 and J usage is TRBJ2-7; 7 bases align to TRBD1. There are 15 residues in the CDR3. From germline, CDR1 is SEHNR and CDR2 FQNEAQ (reference sequence). With V trimmed by 5 bases and J by 4 bases, 11 bases remained unmatched. DNA for the CDR3: TGTGCCAGCAGCCCCCGCTGGACAGGAAAGTACGAGCAGTACTTC. This encodes CASSPRWTGKYEQYF.

This clonotype was counted ten times or more. Here the CDR3 DNA reads TGTGCCAGCAGCCCAGTAGGCGGGAGTTACAATGAGCAGTTCTTC. Its translation is CASSPVGGSYNEQFF. V gene TRBV7-2 combines with J gene TRBJ2-1, with 7 bases that match TRBD2. Germline V CDR1 and CDR2: SGHTA, FQGNSA. CDR3 size: 15 residues. V gave up 5 bases and J gave up 4 bases; unmatched junction bases: 8.

This clonotype was counted only a few times. V and J are TRBV6-2 or TRBV6-3 and TRBJ2-3, with a tentative D call TRBD2 (5 bases). With 6 bases removed from V and 9 bases from J, the gap between germline ends came to 13 bases. This CDR3 is 12 amino acids long. Germline loops: CDR1 MNHEY, CDR2 SVGEGT. In DNA form, the CDR3 reads TGTGCCAGCAGGATGGACTCTTTGACGCAGTATTTT. This gives the protein CASRMDSLTQYF.

This clonotype showed up just a few times. This rearrangement joins TRBV7-9 to TRBJ2-3, with D possibly TRBD1 on 6 matching bases. Germline CDR1 SEHNR, CDR2 FQNEAQ (reference sequence). The CDR3 length is 15 residues. V was clipped by 4 bases and J by 1 base, with 12 bases between them. The CDR3 nucleotides are TGTGCCAGCAGCTCCAAGACAGGACGCACAGATACGCAGTATTTT. Protein product: CASSSKTGRTDTQYF.

The J gene is TRBJ2-3, the V gene TRBV7-9, with D perhaps matching TRBD1 or TRBD2 (5 bases each). Germline CDR1 reads SEHNR; CDR2 reads FQNEAQ (reference sequence). The CDR3 is 15 amino acids. The V and J ends lost 4 bases and 2 bases respectively, with 13 bases between them. The DNA for the CDR3 is TGTGCCAGCAGCTCCCGGGACCGAAACACAGATACGCAGTATTTT. It is translated as CASSSRDRNTDTQYF.

This clonotype has only a few counts. This chain uses TRBV5-1 with TRBJ1-5; 9 positions match TRBD1. The V gene end was trimmed by 3 bases and the J gene end by 4 bases; junction bases not matched to a gene: 5. The V gene's germline CDR1 is SGHRS and CDR2 YFSETQ. This CDR3 is 15 amino acids long. CDR3 residues: CASSWGQGRNQPQHF. CDR3 bases: TGCGCCAGCAGCTGGGGACAGGGTAGGAATCAGCCCCAGCATTTT.

The CDR3 DNA follows: TGTGCCATCAGCTTCGACAGGGAGCGTGGAAACACCATATATTTT. It specifies CAISFDRERGNTIYF. V usage is TRBV10-3 and J usage is TRBJ1-3, with 7 bases lining up with TRBD1. The germline gives CDR1 ENHRY, CDR2 SYGVKD. V lost 6 bases to trimming and J lost 3 bases; unmatched junction nucleotides: 8. This CDR3 comprises 15 residues.

A word on this clonotype: It may be a read error: a sequence one base away is much more abundant. The J gene is TRBJ2-1, the V gene TRBV12-3 or TRBV12-4; D is uncertain. V gave up 5 bases and J gave up 0 bases, with 8 bases separating them. This CDR3 spans 14 amino acids. This CDR3 reads CASSPPYSYNEQFF. CDR3 coding DNA: TGTGCCAGCAGTCCTCCGTACTCCTACAATGAGCAGTTCTTC.

There are many counts of this clonotype. The rearrangement joins TRBV18 to TRBJ2-3; either TRBD1 or TRBD2 may supply D (6 bases each). V shed 0 bases and J shed 2 bases, with 12 bases lying between them. The germline CDR1 and CDR2 sequences are KGHSH and LQKENI. The CDR3 runs 16 residues. CDR3 loop: CASSPPRRGNTDTQYF. In DNA, the CDR3 is TGTGCCAGCTCACCACCCAGGAGGGGGAACACAGATACGCAGTATTTT.

This clonotype appeared many times. The V gene is TRBV7-2, the J gene TRBJ2-2; D ambiguous. This CDR3 is 16 amino acids long. Germline CDR1 is SGHTA and CDR2 is FQGNSA. Trimming stripped 2 bases from V and 0 bases from J, with 10 bases between. CDR3 loop: CASSLMQTSNTGELFF. DNA for the CDR3: TGTGCCAGCAGCTTAATGCAGACTTCGAACACCGGGGAGCTGTTTTTT.

The V gene is TRBV5-4, the J gene TRBJ2-2; 9 bases line up with TRBD2. This CDR3 is 16 amino acids long. After removal of 3 bases from V and 2 bases from J, the junction contained 5 bases not matched to a gene. Germline CDR1 reads SGHNT; CDR2 reads YYREEE (reference sequence). The CDR3 DNA is TGTGCCAGCAGCTACGCTAGCGGGGCCAACACCGGGGAGCTGTTTTTT. Translation: CASSYASGANTGELFF.

The V and J genes are TRBV6-1 and TRBJ2-1; D remains unclear. The ends were cut back, 2 bases at V and 2 bases at J, with 4 bases in the middle. The length of the CDR3 is 13 residues. CDR1 is MNHNS, CDR2 SASEGT, per germline. CDR3 in amino acids: CASSEPPYNEQFF. CDR3 sequence (DNA): TGTGCCAGCAGTGAACCTCCCTACAATGAGCAGTTCTTC.

This clonotype showed up just a few times. This rearrangement joins TRBV4-1 to TRBJ1-5; unclear D gene. Trimming pared 0 bases from V and 6 bases from J, leaving 6 bases between. Germline V gives CDR1 MGHRA, CDR2 YSYEKL. This CDR3 has 13 residues. Here the CDR3 DNA reads TGCGCCAGCAGCCAAGAACGCCGTCAGCCCCAGCATTTT. Its protein is CASSQERRQPQHF.

In its sample, this clonotype was seen a few times. The CDR3 nucleotides read TGCAGTGCTAGACCTCCGGCAGGGACCCAGTACTTC. The encoded protein is CSARPPAGTQYF. The rearrangement uses TRBV20-1 and TRBJ2-5; no definite D call. Germline CDR1 is DFQATT and CDR2 is SNEGSKA (reference sequence). There are 12 residues in the CDR3. Deletions cut 2 bases from V and 7 bases from J, with 11 bases between.

Many counts were recorded for this clonotype. The V and J genes are TRBV4-3 and TRBJ2-1; unclear D gene. Per germline, CDR1 LGHNA and CDR2 YSLEER. V dropped 0 bases and J dropped 4 bases, with 7 bases sitting between them. This CDR3 comprises 14 residues. Here the CDR3 reads CASSQELLYNEQFF. DNA for the CDR3: TGCGCCAGCAGCCAAGAACTGTTGTACAATGAGCAGTTCTTC.

The V call is TRBV5-6, the J call TRBJ2-3, with 9 bases fitting TRBD2. The CDR3 runs 17 residues. The germline CDR1 and CDR2 sequences are SGHDT and YYEEEE. V dropped 3 bases and J dropped 0; count of bases not matched to a gene: 8. The CDR3 nucleotides read TGTGCCAGCAGCTGGGGACTAGCACAAACTAGCACAGATACGCAGTATTTT. Amino acids: CASSWGLAQTSTDTQYF. The variable domain in full, with the rest retrieved from reference TRBV5-6 and TRBJ2-3, is DAGVTQSPTHLIKTRGQQVTLRCSPKSGHDTVSWYQQALGQGPQFIFQYYEEEERQRGNFPDRFSGHQFPNYSSELNVNALLLGDSALYLCASSWGLAQTSTDTQYFGPGTRLTVL.

This clonotype has at least ten counts. The rearrangement links TRBV5-6 to TRBJ2-2, with 11 positions matching TRBD1. CDR1 is SGHDT and CDR2 is YYEEEE in the germline V gene. This CDR3 is built from 16 residues. Losses at the gene ends were 2 bases for V and 5 bases for J; bases not matched to a gene: 5. CDR3 nucleotide sequence: TGTGCCAGCAGCTTTCGGACAGGGGGCTTGACCGGGGAGCTGTTTTTT. It translates to CASSFRTGGLTGELFF. The variable domain in full, completed from reference TRBV5-6 and TRBJ2-2, reads DAGVTQSPTHLIKTRGQQVTLRCSPKSGHDTVSWYQQALGQGPQFIFQYYEEEERQRGNFPDRFSGHQFPNYSSELNVNALLLGDSALYLCASSFRTGGLTGELFFGEGSRLTVL.

This sequence joins TRBV12-3 or TRBV12-4 and TRBJ2-3; D is unresolved. The CDR3 is made up of 15 amino acids. Trimming pared 7 bases from V and 5 bases from J, leaving 19 bases between. For the CDR3, the DNA is TGTGCCAGCACCTCATGGGGTGAGCTCCAAGATACGCAGTATTTT. Encoded protein: CASTSWGELQDTQYF.

The sample holds a few counts of this clonotype. The CDR3 loop is CASSLTRGLVYEQYF. DNA of the CDR3: TGTGCCAGCAGCTTAACCAGGGGATTGGTCTACGAGCAGTACTTC. The chain employs TRBV5-5 and TRBJ2-7; D may be TRBD1 (6 bases). The CDR3 runs 15 residues. V lost 2 bases and J lost 3, with 15 bases in between. Germline V gene data show CDR1 as SGHKS and CDR2 as YYEKEE (reference sequence).

This clonotype was recorded at least ten times. The gene calls are TRBV15 and TRBJ1-5; D ambiguous. Per germline, CDR1 LNHNV and CDR2 YYDKDF (reference sequence). V lost 3 bases, J lost 7 bases, and 10 bases lay in between. The CDR3 extends over 13 amino acids. The chain's CDR3 is CATSSGQRQPQHF. The CDR3 DNA reads TGTGCCACCAGCAGCGGCCAGCGGCAGCCCCAGCATTTT.

This clonotype was counted many times. This sequence joins TRBV7-7 and TRBJ2-5, with D possibly TRBD1 on 6 matching bases. The CDR3 has 13 amino acids. Germline lookup yields CDR1 SSHAT and CDR2 FNYEAQ (reference sequence). V lost 5 bases and J 2 bases, leaving 9 bases between the germline ends. Here the CDR3 reads CASSADRQETQYF. The CDR3 DNA sequence: TGTGCCAGCAGCGCGGACAGACAAGAGACCCAGTACTTC.

The chain couples TRBV2 to TRBJ2-7, with 11 bases identical to TRBD2. Germline CDR1 reads SNHLY; CDR2 reads FYNNEI. V was clipped by 6 bases and J by 3 bases; unmatched bases: 10. The CDR3 runs to 16 residues. The chain's CDR3 is CASSATSGSRLYEQYF. CDR3 coding DNA: TGTGCCAGCAGCGCTACTAGCGGGAGCCGCCTCTACGAGCAGTACTTC.

This clonotype was recorded many times. V is TRBV12-3 or TRBV12-4 and J is TRBJ2-7, with 7 bases aligning to TRBD1. CDR3 size: 16 residues. V shed 2 bases, J shed 6 bases, and the junction held 13 bases outside the gene matches. The CDR3 loop reads CASSLMQGVFPGEQYF. DNA of the CDR3: TGTGCCAGCAGTTTAATGCAGGGGGTATTCCCCGGCGAGCAGTACTTC.

This clonotype was detected ten times or more. The chain combines TRBV14 with TRBJ2-2, with D unclear. Trimming took 6 bases from V and 9 from J, leaving 8 bases between them. The CDR3 runs to 11 residues. Germline-derived CDR1 and CDR2 are SGHDN and FVKESK. Here the CDR3 DNA reads TGTGCCAGCAGAGGATCCCGGGAGCTGTTTTTT. It translates to CASRGSRELFF. Filled out from reference TRBV14 and TRBJ2-2, the complete variable domain reads EAGVTQFPSHSVIEKGQTVTLRCDPISGHDNLYWYRRVMGKEIKFLLHFVKESKQDESGMPNNRFLAERTGGTYSTLKVQPAELEDSGVYFCASRGSRELFFGEGSRLTVL.